Each of the 25 T cell receptor beta chains below was sequenced from the same sample in a study of circulating and synovial CD4+ cells in juvenile arthritis. The repertoire was sequenced with immunoSEQ multiplex PCR; TCRdb's copy has only in-frame clones and lacks some. The sample lists 30,000 to 40,000 clones, roughly 95% occurring once. Material for sequencing was CD4+ T cells from blood. All receptors derive from a human donor with juvenile idiopathic arthritis.

The chain uses TRBV27 and TRBJ2-2; 11 nucleotides line up with TRBD1. The CDR3 is 14 amino acids. From germline, CDR1 is MNHEY and CDR2 SMNVEV (reference sequence). Trimming removed 9 bases from V and 7 bases from J; junction bases left unmatched: 7. The CDR3 DNA reads as TGTGCCAGTAGGGACAGGGGGAGGGGCGGGGAGCTGTTTTTT. Translation: CASRDRGRGGELFF.

Only one count was recorded for this clone. This sequence joins TRBV5-1 and TRBJ1-2, with a possible D match to TRBD1 (6 bases). The CDR3 runs to 15 residues. Germline V lookup: CDR1 SGHRS, CDR2 YFSETQ. Trimming shortened V by 5 bases and J by 3 bases, and 17 bases separated the two germline ends. The CDR3 nucleotides are TGCGCCAGCAGTAATGTTCCCGAGGGGGACTATGGCTACACCTTC. It specifies CASSNVPEGDYGYTF.

This chain joins TRBV27 and TRBJ2-5; D perhaps matches TRBD1 (5 bases). This CDR3 is built from 13 residues. The germline V gene has CDR1 MNHEY and CDR2 SMNVEV (reference sequence). V was cut by 3 bases and J by 3 bases, with 8 bases left in between. The CDR3 DNA is TGTGCCAGCAGTTTCGCAGGGAAAGAGACCCAGTACTTC. Translating it yields CASSFAGKETQYF.

This clone has just one count. The same CDR3 arises from other DNA sequences in this sample as well. The chain has TRBV29-1 and TRBJ2-7; 9 bases match TRBD1. The V gene end was trimmed by 7 bases and the J gene end by 0 bases; junction bases not matched to a gene: 7. The CDR3 covers 14 residues. Germline assignment: CDR1 SQVTM and CDR2 ANQGSEA. In nucleotides, the CDR3 is TGCAGCGCTGGGGACAGGGCTGGCTCCTACGAGCAGTACTTC. This translates into CSAGDRAGSYEQYF.

The chain joins TRBV5-4 to TRBJ2-7; D may be TRBD2 (6 bases). Germline CDR1 reads SGHNT; CDR2 reads YYREEE (reference sequence). V lost 4 bases and J lost 3, with 17 bases in between. This CDR3 spans 15 amino acids. The CDR3 loop is CASSPNRGSSYEQYF. The CDR3 nucleotides are TGTGCCAGCAGCCCAAACCGGGGGTCCAGCTACGAGCAGTACTTC.

The chain has TRBV7-9 and TRBJ1-3; D is possibly TRBD1 (6 bases). The germline V and J ends were trimmed by 8 bases and 0 bases, with 11 bases remaining between them. CDR3 length: 14 residues. Germline V gene data show CDR1 as SEHNR and CDR2 as FQNEAQ (reference sequence). The CDR3 loop reads CASGTRGSGNTIYF. The CDR3 DNA is TGTGCCAGCGGTACCAGGGGCTCTGGAAACACCATATATTTT.

This clone was seen just once. The J gene is TRBJ2-7, the V gene TRBV6-5, with D perhaps matching TRBD1 (5 bases). CDR3 length: 14 residues. The germline V gene encodes CDR1 MNHEY and CDR2 SVGAGI. Trimming pared 9 bases from V and 0 bases from J, leaving 15 bases between. CDR3 residues: CARAQPGFSYEQYF. Here the CDR3 DNA reads TGTGCCAGGGCACAACCAGGGTTCTCCTACGAGCAGTACTTC.

This rearrangement joins TRBV28 to TRBJ1-2; the D gene is possibly TRBD1 (6 bases). Germline-derived CDR1 and CDR2 are MDHEN and SYDVKM. V lost 4 bases and J 8 bases, leaving 8 bases between the germline ends. This CDR3 is built from 11 residues. In DNA form, the CDR3 reads TGTGCCAGCAGTTCGAGGGGGGGCTACACCTTC. This sequence encodes CASSSRGGYTF.

The genes are TRBV27 and TRBJ1-5; a weak D match, TRBD1 (5 bases). Germline CDR1 MNHEY, CDR2 SMNVEV (reference sequence). V was trimmed by 4 bases and J by 1 base, leaving 11 bases between them. The CDR3 contains 15 residues. CDR3 loop: CASSSQGRSNQPQHF. The DNA of the CDR3 is TGTGCCAGCAGTTCGCAGGGTAGGAGCAATCAGCCCCAGCATTTT.

The chain is built from TRBV7-3 and TRBJ2-1, with 9 bases that match TRBD1. The CDR3 has 17 residues. Germline-derived CDR1 and CDR2 are SGHTA and FQGTGA. The V segment lost 2 bases and the J segment 6 bases; nucleotides outside the gene matches: 11. CDR3 amino acids: CASSLFAGQGRGNEQFF. In DNA form, the CDR3 reads TGTGCCAGCAGCTTATTTGCGGGACAGGGTAGGGGCAATGAGCAGTTCTTC.

The chain links TRBV14 to TRBJ1-1; 7 bases are a match to TRBD1. The CDR3 runs to 18 residues. Germline CDR1 and CDR2: SGHDN and FVKESK. With 4 bases clipped from V and 5 bases from J, the junction kept 19 bases outside the gene matches. The DNA for the CDR3 is TGTGCCAGCAGCCGGTCGGGACAGCTAAAGTATGGGAGGACTGAAGCTTTCTTT. This codes for CASSRSGQLKYGRTEAFF.

Turning to this clone: At one end, the junction sequence differs from germline, possibly due to a read error. This sequence joins TRBV6-5 and TRBJ1-3; D is unclear. This CDR3 spans 12 amino acids. CDR1 and CDR2 from the germline V gene are MNHEY and SVGAGI. The CDR3 nucleotides are TGTACCAGCACTTCCTTAGGAAACACCATATATTTT. It translates to CTSTSLGNTIYF.

This chain joins TRBV5-4 and TRBJ2-7; 13 positions agree with TRBD2. V lost 3 bases to trimming and J lost 5 bases; unmatched junction nucleotides: 20. Per germline, CDR1 SGHNT and CDR2 YYREEE (reference sequence). The CDR3 loop spans 20 amino acids. CDR3 residues: CASSSGGPGLAGALGNEQYF. The CDR3 DNA reads TGTGCCAGCAGCTCCGGTGGACCCGGACTAGCGGGGGCCCTAGGGAACGAGCAGTACTTC.

There are a few counts of this clone. The gene calls are TRBV28 and TRBJ1-3; TRBD1 might be the D (5 bases). The CDR3 loop spans 16 amino acids. With 0 bases removed from V and 2 bases from J, the gap between germline ends came to 11 bases. Germline loops: CDR1 MDHEN, CDR2 SYDVKM. The CDR3 DNA is TGTGCCAGCAGTTTATGGGGCAGGGAGGCTGGAAACACCATATATTTT. It translates to CASSLWGREAGNTIYF.

The genes are TRBV7-2 and TRBJ2-7, with 8 bases matching TRBD1. Germline CDR1 and CDR2: SGHTA and FQGNSA. This CDR3 contains 13 residues. Trimming cost V 5 bases and J 3 bases; bases outside gene matches: 3. CDR3 coding DNA: TGTGCCAGCAGCCCAGGACAGGGCTACGAGCAGTACTTC. This translates into CASSPGQGYEQYF.

The rearrangement uses TRBV7-2 and TRBJ2-3, with D perhaps matching TRBD2 (6 bases). CDR3 length: 12 amino acids. Germline V gene sequence: CDR1 SGHTA, CDR2 FQGNSA. V lost 0 bases, J lost 13 bases, and 11 bases lay in between. The CDR3 here is CASSLAGSREYF. The CDR3, as DNA: TGTGCCAGCAGCTTAGCCGGGAGCCGTGAGTATTTT.

A word on this clone: Other DNA sequences in the sample encode the same CDR3. DNA for the CDR3: TGTGCCAGCAGTGGACAGGGGAATTCACCCCTCCACTTT. Its protein is CASSGQGNSPLHF. The gene calls are TRBV28 and TRBJ1-6, with 9 bases identical to TRBD1. Germline V gene lookup returns CDR1 MDHEN and CDR2 SYDVKM. J was trimmed by 7 bases and V by 5 bases; bases with no gene match: 0. The CDR3 is 13 amino acids.

J is TRBJ2-3 and V is TRBV19, with 9 nucleotides matching TRBD1. Germline loops: CDR1 LNHDA, CDR2 SQIVND (reference sequence). The CDR3 is 15 amino acids. J was trimmed by 2 bases and V by 7 bases; bases with no gene match: 7. CDR3 nucleotide sequence: TGTGCCAGTACAGGGAGGACAGGGGACACAGATACGCAGTATTTT. This gives the protein CASTGRTGDTDTQYF.

As to this clone: This same CDR3 is encoded by further DNA sequences in the sample. The J gene is TRBJ1-6, the V gene TRBV18; 7 bases align to TRBD1. Trimming took 3 bases from V and 13 from J; bases not matched to a gene: 9. Germline CDR1 KGHSH, CDR2 LQKENI. The CDR3 is 14 amino acids. The CDR3 DNA reads TGTGCCAGCTCACCTACAGGGGTCGGTTCCCCCCTCCACTTT. Its translation is CASSPTGVGSPLHF.

J is TRBJ1-2 and V is TRBV28; 8 bases are a match to TRBD1. This CDR3 is built from 15 residues. The J segment lost 4 bases and the V segment lost 7 bases, leaving 11 bases of the junction unmatched. CDR1 MDHEN and CDR2 SYDVKM come from the germline V gene. CDR3 nucleotides: TGTGCCAGCAATTTCAGGGGGCGCGGGTTCTATGGCTACACCTTC. Translation: CASNFRGRGFYGYTF.

The chain links TRBV4-1 to TRBJ2-5, with 9 bases fitting TRBD1. J was trimmed by 5 bases and V by 3 bases; bases with no gene match: 7. The length of the CDR3 is 15 residues. Germline V gene data show CDR1 as MGHRA and CDR2 as YSYEKL. The CDR3, as DNA: TGCGCCAGCAGCCATGCCCCGGGACAGGGTGAGACCCAGTACTTC. It translates to CASSHAPGQGETQYF.

V and J are TRBV5-4 and TRBJ1-3; 8 bases match TRBD1. The germline gives CDR1 SGHNT, CDR2 YYREEE (reference sequence). The CDR3 covers 13 residues. V lost 4 bases and J lost 4; bases outside the gene matches: 1. CDR3 sequence reads: CASSRDRGNTIYF. The CDR3 DNA sequence: TGTGCCAGCAGCCGGGACAGGGGAAACACCATATATTTT.

The chain uses TRBV5-1 and TRBJ2-7; D may be TRBD2 (6 bases). The germline gives CDR1 SGHRS, CDR2 YFSETQ. The CDR3 covers 15 residues. V was clipped by 0 bases and J by 2 bases, with 12 bases between them. Here the CDR3 reads CASSLGGGLTYEQYF. As DNA, the CDR3 is TGCGCCAGCAGCTTGGGGGGAGGCCTTACCTACGAGCAGTACTTC.

The rearrangement uses TRBV29-1 and TRBJ2-1; D might be TRBD1 (5 bases). Germline values: CDR1 SQVTM, CDR2 ANQGSEA. The CDR3 runs 11 residues. V was clipped by 6 bases and J by 4 bases, with 7 bases between them. The CDR3 loop reads CSVREYNEQFF. Here the CDR3 DNA reads TGCAGCGTCAGGGAATACAATGAGCAGTTCTTC.

The V gene is TRBV27, the J gene TRBJ2-2; 11 bases are a match to TRBD1. The germline V gene encodes CDR1 MNHEY and CDR2 SMNVEV (reference sequence). CDR3 length equals 14 residues. The trim removed 7 bases at V and 5 bases at J, leaving 3 bases unmatched. The CDR3 nucleotides read TGTGCCAGCACTCGGGACAGGGGGACCGGGGAGCTGTTTTTT. It codes for CASTRDRGTGELFF.